This T cell receptor (beta chain) originates from a study of long-term antiretroviral therapy in people with HIV. The assay, immunoSEQ v3.0, was run at survey level. The data were produced by immunoSEQ multiplex PCR, yet TCRdb's version contains in-frame clones alone and is incomplete. Among around 6,700 clones listed, 80% to 90% were seen once. Sequenced here: unsorted PBMCs, sampled 3.7 years after starting antiretroviral therapy. The sequence was obtained from a woman between 45 and 60 years old with HIV.

The CDR3 sequence: CASSLSRGNTEAFF. CDR3 nucleotides: TGTGCCAGCAGTTTATCGAGGGGGAACACTGAAGCTTTCTTT. This chain connects TRBV27 to TRBJ1-1, with a tentative D call TRBD1 (5 bases). Germline loops: CDR1 MNHEY, CDR2 SMNVEV (reference sequence). The CDR3 sequence is 14 residues long. Trimming cost V 0 bases and J 1 base, with 6 bases left between them.